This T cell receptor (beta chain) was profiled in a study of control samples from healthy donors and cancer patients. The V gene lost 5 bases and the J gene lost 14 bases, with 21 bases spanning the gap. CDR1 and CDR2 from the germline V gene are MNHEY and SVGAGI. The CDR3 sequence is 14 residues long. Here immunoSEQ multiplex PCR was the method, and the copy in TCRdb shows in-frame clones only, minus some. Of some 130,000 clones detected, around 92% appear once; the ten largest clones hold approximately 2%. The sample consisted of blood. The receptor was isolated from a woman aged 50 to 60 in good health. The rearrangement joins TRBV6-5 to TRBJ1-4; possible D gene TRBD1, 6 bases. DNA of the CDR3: TGTGCCAGCAGTAGGGGAACAGGGATAAAGGGCCTGTTTTTT. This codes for CASSRGTGIKGLFF.